This T cell receptor beta chain was sequenced during a study of T cell responses to AZD1222 COVID-19 vaccine. Study-wide results and limits: Dominant at 160-218 and 743-854, vaccine-associated CD4 TCRs also spanned spike. Among AZD1222 vaccinees, only five to seven were seropositive at baseline.

The CDR3 sequence is 14 residues long. CDR1 is SGHVS, CDR2 FQNEAQ, per germline. V gave up 7 bases and J gave up 2 bases; unmatched junction bases: 8. Assay used: immunoSEQ multiplex PCR; TCRdb lists only in-frame clones, some missing. This sample has 200,000 or so clones, with roughly 88% found just once. Comment on this clone: The antigen is undetermined.

The sequencing used peripheral blood, collected on day 0 of AZD1222 vaccination. The chain couples TRBV7-8 to TRBJ2-7; the match to TRBD2 covers 7 bases. This sequence originates from an adult in good health. The CDR3 loop is CASNPSGSTYEQYF. CDR3 sequence (DNA): TGTGCCAGCAACCCTAGCGGATCAACCTACGAGCAGTACTTC.